This T cell receptor beta chain originates from a study of blood T cell repertoires in COVID-19. Study as a whole: Italy, Spain and the United States were the sources of the convalescent and acute COVID-19 samples. Sources were T cells, B-cell-depleted T cells, or PBMCs; the material itself was cDNA or gDNA.

Profiling relied on immunoSEQ multiplex PCR, and the TCRdb table lists in-frame clones only, not all of them. The table lists 20,000 to 30,000 clones, roughly 91% of them singletons. V dropped 2 bases and J dropped 4 bases, with 8 bases sitting between them. The germline V gene has CDR1 MNHNY and CDR2 SVGAGI (reference sequence). There are 13 residues in the CDR3. This clone came up once. The specimen was peripheral blood. The clonotype comes from a man between 65 and 85 years old with COVID-19, enrolled during active disease. The chain employs TRBV6-6 and TRBJ1-2; a possible D gene is TRBD1 (5 bases). This chain's CDR3 is CASSYPGGYGYTF. In DNA, the CDR3 is TGTGCCAGCAGTTACCCCGGGGGCTATGGCTACACCTTC.